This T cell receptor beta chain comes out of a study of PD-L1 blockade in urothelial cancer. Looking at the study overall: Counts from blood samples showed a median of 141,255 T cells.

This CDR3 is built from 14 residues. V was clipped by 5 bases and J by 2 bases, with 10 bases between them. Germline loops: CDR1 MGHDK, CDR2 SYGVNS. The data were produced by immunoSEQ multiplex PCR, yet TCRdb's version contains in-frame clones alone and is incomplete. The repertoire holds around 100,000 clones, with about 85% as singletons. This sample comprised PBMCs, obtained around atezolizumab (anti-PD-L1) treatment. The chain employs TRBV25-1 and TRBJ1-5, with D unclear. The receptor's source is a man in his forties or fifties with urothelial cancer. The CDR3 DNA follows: TGTGCCAGCAGTTCCTCCGGGGGCAATCAGCCCCAGCATTTT. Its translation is CASSSSGGNQPQHF.